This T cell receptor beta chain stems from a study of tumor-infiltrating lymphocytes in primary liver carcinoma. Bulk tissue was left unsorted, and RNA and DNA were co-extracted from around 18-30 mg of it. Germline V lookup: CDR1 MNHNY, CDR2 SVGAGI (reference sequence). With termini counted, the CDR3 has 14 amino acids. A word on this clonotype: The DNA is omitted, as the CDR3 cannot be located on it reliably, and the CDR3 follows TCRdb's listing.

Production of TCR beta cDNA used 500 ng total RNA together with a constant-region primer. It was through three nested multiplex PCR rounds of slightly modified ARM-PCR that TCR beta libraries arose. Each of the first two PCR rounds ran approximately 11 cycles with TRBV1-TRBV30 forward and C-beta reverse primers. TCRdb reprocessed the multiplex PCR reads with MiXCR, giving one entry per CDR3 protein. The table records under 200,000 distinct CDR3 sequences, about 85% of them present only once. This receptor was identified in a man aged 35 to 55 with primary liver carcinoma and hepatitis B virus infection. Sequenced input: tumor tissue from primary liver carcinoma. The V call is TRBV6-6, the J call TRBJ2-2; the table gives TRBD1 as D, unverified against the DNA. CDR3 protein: CALSVARGTGGLLF.